This T cell receptor beta chain originates from a study of human T cells and chemical hapten exposure. About the research overall: Diphenylcyclopropenone doses were given weekly to the scalps of patients across the roughly 24-week study.

TCRdb reprocessed the RACE reads with MiXCR, giving one entry per CDR3 protein. Of nearly 55,000 distinct CDR3 sequences listed, over 9.5% are singletons. Indicated time point: patch test 2, 6 weeks after DPC sensitization. Treatment described: therapeutic diphenylcyclopropenone sensitization with weekly scalp DPC. Blood was collected ahead of every patch test applied. This clonotype was recorded a few times. Sample: whole blood, taken in connection with sensitization to the hapten diphenylcyclopropenone (DPC). The sequence came from a woman aged 50 to 65 with alopecia areata. Some clones in this sample may be carry-over from other donors' samples.

The CDR3 is CASSETSGVTQYF. For the CDR3, the DNA is TGTGCCAGCAGCGAGACTAGCGGGGTGACCCAGTACTTC. The chain links TRBV7-2 to TRBJ2-5; 11 bases match TRBD2. V was clipped by 5 bases and J by 7 bases; unmatched bases: 3. Germline CDR1 reads SGHTA; CDR2 reads FQGNSA. The CDR3 covers 13 residues.